This T cell receptor (beta chain) was captured in a study of blood T cell repertoires in COVID-19. Study in general: Acute-phase and convalescent COVID-19 samples originated in the United States, Italy and Spain. The analysed material was cDNA or gDNA that came from T cells, B-cell-depleted T cells, or PBMCs.

V lost 1 base, J lost 6 bases, and 10 bases lay in between. Germline CDR1 and CDR2: SGDLS and YYNGEE. CDR3 length: 14 amino acids. Per the original methods: Amplification with reference gene primers provided the estimates of nucleated cell counts. Measured with immunoSEQ multiplex PCR; TCRdb has only the in-frame clones, and not every one. V and J calls and clone size come straight from that table; D and trimming were deduced from the DNA. The sample records 70,000 or so clones, roughly 83% being singletons. This chain links TRBV9 with TRBJ1-4; a weak D match, TRBD1 (6 bases). The sequenced sample consisted of peripheral blood. The sequence was collected from a woman in her fifties or sixties with acute or convalescent COVID-19. The CDR3 nucleotides read TGTGCCAGCAGCGTACGGGGGGCCGATGAAAAACTGTTTTTT. Protein sequence: CASSVRGADEKLFF. The whole variable domain, remainder taken from reference TRBV9 and TRBJ1-4, is DSGVTQTPKHLITATGQRVTLRCSPRSGDLSVYWYQQSLDQGLQFLIQYYNGEERAKGNILERFSAQQFPDLHSELNLSSLELGDSALYFCASSVRGADEKLFFGSGTQLSVL.